Listed below are T cell receptor beta chains from one sample, sequenced in a study of shared clonotypes between healthy human individuals. Assay used: immunoSEQ multiplex PCR; TCRdb lists only in-frame clones, some missing. The sample lists over 2 million clones; less than 95% were seen once. The sample comprised naive CD4+ T cells from PBMCs. Source of these receptors: a man between 18 and 29 years old in good health. Some clones in this sample may be carry-over from other donors' samples. Both conserved end residues are part of each CDR3. A D gene is named only where the DNA matches it firmly. Clone size is given for some rows only: seen once, a few or many times, or a class if the clone is expanded.

v_gene: TRBV7-9; abundance: NA; j_gene: TRBJ2-5; d_gene: NA; CDR3aa: CASSPGVALLTQYF
v_gene: TRBV28; abundance: NA; j_gene: TRBJ1-3; d_gene: NA; CDR3aa: CASSLPLGNTIYF
v_gene: TRBV28; abundance: NA; j_gene: TRBJ2-7; d_gene: TRBD1; CDR3aa: CASSDGIGQGTYEQYF
v_gene: TRBV6-1; abundance: NA; j_gene: TRBJ1-5; d_gene: TRBD1; CDR3aa: CASSGQGTTRSNQPQHF
v_gene: TRBV2; abundance: NA; j_gene: TRBJ2-3; d_gene: NA; CDR3aa: CATKGGYTTDTQYF
v_gene: TRBV6-5; abundance: NA; j_gene: TRBJ2-2; d_gene: NA; CDR3aa: CASSYFGGDTGELFF
v_gene: TRBV5-4; abundance: NA; j_gene: TRBJ1-1; d_gene: NA; CDR3aa: CASSLHQGYTEAFF
v_gene: TRBV11-2; abundance: NA; j_gene: TRBJ1-1; d_gene: TRBD1; CDR3aa: CASSLRTGGWGATEAFF
v_gene: TRBV28; abundance: NA; j_gene: TRBJ1-3; d_gene: NA; CDR3aa: CASSLTAIFGNTIYF
v_gene: TRBV18; abundance: NA; j_gene: TRBJ2-7; d_gene: NA; CDR3aa: CASSPGKYEQYF
v_gene: TRBV28; abundance: NA; j_gene: TRBJ1-2; d_gene: NA; CDR3aa: CASSPTHGSFKDGYTF
v_gene: TRBV7-2; abundance: NA; j_gene: TRBJ2-2; d_gene: NA; CDR3aa: CASSLEPLVGELFF
v_gene: TRBV28; abundance: once; j_gene: TRBJ2-3; d_gene: TRBD2; CDR3aa: CASSLYSGSTDTQYF
v_gene: TRBV9; abundance: NA; j_gene: TRBJ2-7; d_gene: NA; CDR3aa: CASSVTGGYEQYF
v_gene: TRBV7-3; abundance: NA; j_gene: TRBJ2-5; d_gene: TRBD2; CDR3aa: CASSPYGLAGKVQTQYF
v_gene: TRBV27; abundance: NA; j_gene: TRBJ2-1; d_gene: TRBD1; CDR3aa: CASTMTGTGDNEQFF
v_gene: TRBV5-1; abundance: NA; j_gene: TRBJ2-1; d_gene: TRBD2; CDR3aa: CASSLPPSGLYNEQFF
v_gene: TRBV9; abundance: NA; j_gene: TRBJ1-1; d_gene: TRBD1; CDR3aa: CASTAFGTEMPYTEAFF
v_gene: TRBV5-6; abundance: NA; j_gene: TRBJ1-2; d_gene: NA; CDR3aa: CASSSDAYGYTF
v_gene: TRBV7-2; abundance: NA; j_gene: TRBJ2-7; d_gene: NA; CDR3aa: CASSPRDLYEQYF
v_gene: TRBV5-6; abundance: NA; j_gene: TRBJ2-1; d_gene: TRBD2; CDR3aa: CASSPRLAGANEQFF
v_gene: TRBV9; abundance: NA; j_gene: TRBJ2-1; d_gene: NA; CDR3aa: CASSVVGTGYNEQFF
v_gene: TRBV4-1; abundance: once; j_gene: TRBJ2-7; d_gene: NA; CDR3aa: CASSQGLIRSSSYEQYF
v_gene: TRBV7-9; abundance: NA; j_gene: TRBJ2-1; d_gene: TRBD1; CDR3aa: CASTFGTGDYNEQFF
v_gene: TRBV18; abundance: NA; j_gene: TRBJ2-7; d_gene: NA; CDR3aa: CASSPGGHPYEQYF
v_gene: TRBV7-2; abundance: NA; j_gene: TRBJ2-7; d_gene: TRBD2; CDR3aa: CASSRLAGGPYEQYF
v_gene: TRBV6-5; abundance: few; j_gene: TRBJ1-5; d_gene: NA; CDR3aa: CASSHQEGQHF
v_gene: TRBV15; abundance: NA; j_gene: TRBJ2-7; d_gene: TRBD1; CDR3aa: CATSRNTGGVYEQYF
v_gene: TRBV4-1; abundance: NA; j_gene: TRBJ2-5; d_gene: TRBD2; CDR3aa: CASSRAGLEKRETQYF
v_gene: TRBV4-3; abundance: NA; j_gene: TRBJ2-7; d_gene: TRBD2; CDR3aa: CASSQGLAGISYEQYF
v_gene: TRBV9; abundance: NA; j_gene: TRBJ1-2; d_gene: NA; CDR3aa: CASSVVSGTFEF
v_gene: TRBV27; abundance: NA; j_gene: TRBJ1-1; d_gene: NA; CDR3aa: CASSLAARGEAFF
v_gene: TRBV5-4; abundance: NA; j_gene: TRBJ1-2; d_gene: NA; CDR3aa: CASSSYADNYGYTF
v_gene: TRBV28; abundance: NA; j_gene: TRBJ2-7; d_gene: NA; CDR3aa: CASTAGAYEQYF
v_gene: TRBV18; abundance: NA; j_gene: TRBJ2-7; d_gene: TRBD2; CDR3aa: CASSQAGLAAYEQYF
v_gene: TRBV5-1; abundance: NA; j_gene: TRBJ1-5; d_gene: NA; CDR3aa: CASSNLSGSQPQHF
v_gene: TRBV6-5; abundance: NA; j_gene: TRBJ2-7; d_gene: TRBD1; CDR3aa: CASRRGQTLDEQYF
v_gene: TRBV28; abundance: NA; j_gene: TRBJ2-7; d_gene: TRBD1; CDR3aa: CASLFRDRGFGEQYF
v_gene: TRBV19; abundance: NA; j_gene: TRBJ2-1; d_gene: NA; CDR3aa: CASNSGLQYNEQFF
v_gene: TRBV6-1; abundance: NA; j_gene: TRBJ2-7; d_gene: NA; CDR3aa: CASGAQPGGEQYF
v_gene: TRBV7-9; abundance: NA; j_gene: TRBJ2-1; d_gene: NA; CDR3aa: CASSLAPNEQFF
v_gene: TRBV9; abundance: NA; j_gene: TRBJ2-5; d_gene: NA; CDR3aa: CASSVGTSGHFQETQYF
v_gene: TRBV4-3; abundance: NA; j_gene: TRBJ2-1; d_gene: NA; CDR3aa: CASSQDGLYQPIF
v_gene: TRBV2; abundance: NA; j_gene: TRBJ1-3; d_gene: NA; CDR3aa: CASSEWSRRTTGNTIYF
v_gene: TRBV5-6; abundance: NA; j_gene: TRBJ2-1; d_gene: TRBD1; CDR3aa: CASSARDRDYNEQFF
v_gene: TRBV11-2; abundance: NA; j_gene: TRBJ1-4; d_gene: TRBD1; CDR3aa: CASRPPGQGSEKLFF
v_gene: TRBV28; abundance: NA; j_gene: TRBJ2-1; d_gene: NA; CDR3aa: CASLGLPTEQFF
v_gene: TRBV6-5; abundance: once; j_gene: TRBJ2-4; d_gene: NA; CDR3aa: CASSRTGRTKNIQYF
v_gene: TRBV29-1; abundance: NA; j_gene: TRBJ1-1; d_gene: TRBD1; CDR3aa: CSVENPTGRGTEAFF
v_gene: TRBV7-2; abundance: NA; j_gene: TRBJ2-7; d_gene: TRBD2; CDR3aa: CASSPRLAGNYEQYF
v_gene: TRBV19; abundance: once; j_gene: TRBJ1-5; d_gene: TRBD1; CDR3aa: CASSSQGDQPQHF
v_gene: TRBV4-1; abundance: NA; j_gene: TRBJ2-7; d_gene: NA; CDR3aa: CASSQGPGPFFSYEQYF
v_gene: TRBV5-1; abundance: NA; j_gene: TRBJ1-4; d_gene: NA; CDR3aa: CASSLWAATNEKLFF
v_gene: TRBV7-9; abundance: NA; j_gene: TRBJ1-4; d_gene: NA; CDR3aa: CASSLEAASNEKLFF
v_gene: TRBV4-2; abundance: NA; j_gene: TRBJ1-5; d_gene: TRBD1; CDR3aa: CASSQGTGNQPQHF
v_gene: TRBV4-1; abundance: NA; j_gene: TRBJ2-1; d_gene: TRBD2; CDR3aa: CASSQDTSGRSSYNEQFF
v_gene: TRBV5-1; abundance: NA; j_gene: TRBJ2-1; d_gene: TRBD2; CDR3aa: CASRATSGRGTYNEQFF
v_gene: TRBV6-4; abundance: few; j_gene: TRBJ1-1; d_gene: NA; CDR3aa: CASSPGPENTEAFF
v_gene: TRBV28; abundance: NA; j_gene: TRBJ1-1; d_gene: NA; CDR3aa: CASRDLVTAFF
v_gene: TRBV11-3; abundance: NA; j_gene: TRBJ2-5; d_gene: NA; CDR3aa: CASSLAGKETQYF